These 5 T cell receptor beta chains originate from one sample sequenced in a study of cytomegalovirus exposure and HLA in healthy donors. Assay used: immunoSEQ multiplex PCR; TCRdb lists only in-frame clones, some missing. Among more than 150,000 clones listed, about 80% were seen once. Sequencing input: PBMCs. Receptor source: a woman aged 18-29 years in good health and CMV-seropositive.

This chain joins TRBV7-2 and TRBJ2-7; 8 bases are a match to TRBD1. From germline, CDR1 is SGHTA and CDR2 FQGNSA. The CDR3 has 17 amino acids. The V gene end was trimmed by 2 bases and the J gene end by 1 base; junction bases not matched to a gene: 10. CDR3: CASSLRFSRQGSYEQYF. CDR3 bases: TGTGCCAGCAGCTTAAGGTTCTCTCGACAGGGGTCCTACGAGCAGTACTTC.

CDR3 bases: TGTGCCAGTAGTATAACAGGGAAAATCACAGATACGCAGTATTTT. Translation: CASSITGKITDTQYF. This chain uses TRBV19 with TRBJ2-3, with a weak D call TRBD1 (6 bases). The germline gives CDR1 LNHDA, CDR2 SQIVND (reference sequence). Trimming removed 2 bases at V and 2 bases at J, with 11 bases between. The CDR3 length is 15 residues.

This clone has only one observation. The gene calls are TRBV6-1 and TRBJ1-2; D unclear. The CDR3 extends over 16 amino acids. V gave up 3 bases and J gave up 0 bases, with 14 bases separating them. Germline values: CDR1 MNHNS, CDR2 SASEGT. CDR3 sequence reads: CASSELDGNSNYGYTF. The CDR3 nucleotides read TGTGCCAGCAGTGAGCTGGACGGGAACTCTAACTATGGCTACACCTTC.

CDR3 in amino acids: CASSPGTGGFYGYTF. CDR3 DNA sequence: TGTGCCAGCTCGCCCGGGACAGGGGGCTTCTATGGCTACACCTTC. The chain links TRBV18 to TRBJ1-2, with 12 bases that match TRBD1. Germline CDR1 and CDR2: KGHSH and LQKENI. V was pared by 6 bases and J by 4 bases, with 6 bases of the junction left unmatched. The CDR3 sequence is 15 residues long.

The chain recombines TRBV7-8 with TRBJ1-2; TRBD1 agrees at 11 bases. The V gene end was trimmed by 6 bases and the J gene end by 7 bases; junction bases not matched to a gene: 10. The germline CDR1 and CDR2 sequences are SGHVS and FQNEAQ. There are 15 residues in the CDR3. The CDR3 DNA follows: TGTGCCAGCAGTTCTGGACAGGGGGCGGGTTTTGGCTACACCTTC. This codes for CASSSGQGAGFGYTF. The whole variable domain, remainder taken from reference TRBV7-8 and TRBJ1-2, is GAGVSQSPRYKVAKRGQDVALRCDPISGHVSLFWYQQALGQGPEFLTYFQNEAQLDKSGLPSDRFFAERPEGSVSTLKIQRTQQEDSAVYLCASSSGQGAGFGYTFGSGTRLTVV.